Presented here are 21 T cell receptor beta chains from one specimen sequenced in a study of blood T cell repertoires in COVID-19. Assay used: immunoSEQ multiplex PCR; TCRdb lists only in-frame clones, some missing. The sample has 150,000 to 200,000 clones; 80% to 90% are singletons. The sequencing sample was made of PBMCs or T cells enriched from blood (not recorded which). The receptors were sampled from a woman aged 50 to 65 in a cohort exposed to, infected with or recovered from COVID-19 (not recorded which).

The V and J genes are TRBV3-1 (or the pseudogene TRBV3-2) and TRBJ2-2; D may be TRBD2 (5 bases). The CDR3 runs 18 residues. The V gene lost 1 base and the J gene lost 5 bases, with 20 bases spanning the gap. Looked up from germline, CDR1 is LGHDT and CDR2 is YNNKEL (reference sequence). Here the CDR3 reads CASSQVYVWERKTGELFF. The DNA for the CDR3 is TGTGCCAGCAGCCAAGTCTATGTTTGGGAGAGAAAGACCGGGGAGCTGTTTTTT.

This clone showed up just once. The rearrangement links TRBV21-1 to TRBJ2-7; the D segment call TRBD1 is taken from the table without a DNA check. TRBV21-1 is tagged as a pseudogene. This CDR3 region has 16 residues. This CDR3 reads CASSKEDRLSGYEQYF. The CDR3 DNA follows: TGTGCCAGCAGCAAAGAGGACAGGCTGTCGGGCTACGAGCAGTACTTC.

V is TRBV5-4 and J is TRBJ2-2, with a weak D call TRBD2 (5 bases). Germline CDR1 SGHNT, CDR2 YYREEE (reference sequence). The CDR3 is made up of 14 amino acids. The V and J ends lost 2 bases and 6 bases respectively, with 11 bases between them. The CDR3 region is CASSFSGFSGELFF. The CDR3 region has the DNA TGTGCCAGCAGCTTCTCGGGGTTCTCCGGGGAGCTGTTTTTT.

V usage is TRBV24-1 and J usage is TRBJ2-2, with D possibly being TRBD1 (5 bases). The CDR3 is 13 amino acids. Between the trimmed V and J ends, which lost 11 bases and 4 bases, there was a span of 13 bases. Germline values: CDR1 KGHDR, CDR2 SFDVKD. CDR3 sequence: CAISGWGTGELFF. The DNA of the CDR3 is TGTGCCATTTCAGGGTGGGGCACCGGGGAGCTGTTTTTT.

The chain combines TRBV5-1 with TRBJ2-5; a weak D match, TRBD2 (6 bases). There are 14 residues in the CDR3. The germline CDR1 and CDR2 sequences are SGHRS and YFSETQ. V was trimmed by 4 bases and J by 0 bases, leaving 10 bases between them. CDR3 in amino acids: CASSPGVHQETQYF. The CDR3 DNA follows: TGCGCCAGCAGCCCGGGAGTCCACCAAGAGACCCAGTACTTC.

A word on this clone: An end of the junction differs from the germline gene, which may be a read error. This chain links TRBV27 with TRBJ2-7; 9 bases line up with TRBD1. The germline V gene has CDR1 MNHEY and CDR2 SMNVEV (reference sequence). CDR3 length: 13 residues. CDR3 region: CASSDRGSSEQYF. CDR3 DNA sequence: TGTGCCAGCAGCGACAGGGGGTCCTCCGAGCAGTACTTC.

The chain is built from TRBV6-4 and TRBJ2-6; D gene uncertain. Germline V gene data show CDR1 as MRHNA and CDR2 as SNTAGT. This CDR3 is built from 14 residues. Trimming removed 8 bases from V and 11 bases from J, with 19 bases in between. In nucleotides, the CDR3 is TGTGCCAGCTCTCGGTCGGGTCCCCCCCACGTCCTGACTTTC. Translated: CASSRSGPPHVLTF.

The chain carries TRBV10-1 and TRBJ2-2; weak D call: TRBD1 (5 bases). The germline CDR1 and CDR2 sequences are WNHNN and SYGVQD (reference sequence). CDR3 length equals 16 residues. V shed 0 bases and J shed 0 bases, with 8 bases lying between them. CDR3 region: CASSESRQTNTGELFF. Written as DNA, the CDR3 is TGCGCCAGCAGTGAGTCAAGACAGACGAACACCGGGGAGCTGTTTTTT.

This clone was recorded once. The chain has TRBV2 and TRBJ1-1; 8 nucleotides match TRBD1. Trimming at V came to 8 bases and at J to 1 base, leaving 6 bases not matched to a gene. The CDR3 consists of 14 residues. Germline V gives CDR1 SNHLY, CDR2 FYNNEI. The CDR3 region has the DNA TGTGCCAGCTCTATAGGACAGGGGAACACTGAAGCTTTCTTT. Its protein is CASSIGQGNTEAFF.

The CDR3 coding sequence is TGTTCAAGCTCCTCAACTAATGAAAAACTGTTTTTT. This translates into CSSSSTNEKLFF. This sequence joins TRBV28 and TRBJ1-4; D gene unclear. The germline V gene has CDR1 MDHEN and CDR2 SYDVKM. The CDR3 contains 12 residues.

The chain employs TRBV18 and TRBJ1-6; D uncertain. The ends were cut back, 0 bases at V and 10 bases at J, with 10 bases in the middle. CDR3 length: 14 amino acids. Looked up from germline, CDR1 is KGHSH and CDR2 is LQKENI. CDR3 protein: CASSPPGSGSPLHF. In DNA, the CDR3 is TGTGCCAGCTCACCACCAGGGTCGGGGTCACCCCTCCACTTT.

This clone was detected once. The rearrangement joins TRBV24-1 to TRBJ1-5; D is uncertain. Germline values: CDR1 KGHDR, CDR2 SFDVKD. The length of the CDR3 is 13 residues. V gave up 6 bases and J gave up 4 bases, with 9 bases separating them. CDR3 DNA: TGTGCCACCAGTCCAGGAAGGAATCAGCCCCAGCATTTT. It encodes CATSPGRNQPQHF.

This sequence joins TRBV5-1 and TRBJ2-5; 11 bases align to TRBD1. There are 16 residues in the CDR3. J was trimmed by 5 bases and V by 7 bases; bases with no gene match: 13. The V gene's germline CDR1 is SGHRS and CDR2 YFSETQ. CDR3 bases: TGCGCCAGCCAACCGGGACAGGGGGTTTTGTTGGAGACCCAGTACTTC. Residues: CASQPGQGVLLETQYF.

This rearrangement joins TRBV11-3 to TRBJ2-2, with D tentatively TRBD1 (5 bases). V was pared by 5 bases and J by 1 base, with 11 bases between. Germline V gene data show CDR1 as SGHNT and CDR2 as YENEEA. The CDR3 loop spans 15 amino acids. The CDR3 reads CASSPGTGNTGELFF. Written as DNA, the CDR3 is TGTGCCAGCAGCCCGGGTACAGGGAACACCGGGGAGCTGTTTTTT.

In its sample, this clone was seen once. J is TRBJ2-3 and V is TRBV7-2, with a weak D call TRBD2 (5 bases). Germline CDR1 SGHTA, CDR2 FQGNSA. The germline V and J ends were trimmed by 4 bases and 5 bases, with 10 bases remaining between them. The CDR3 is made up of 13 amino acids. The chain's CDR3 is CASSYGRKDTQYF. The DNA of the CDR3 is TGTGCCAGCAGCTATGGGAGAAAAGATACGCAGTATTTT.

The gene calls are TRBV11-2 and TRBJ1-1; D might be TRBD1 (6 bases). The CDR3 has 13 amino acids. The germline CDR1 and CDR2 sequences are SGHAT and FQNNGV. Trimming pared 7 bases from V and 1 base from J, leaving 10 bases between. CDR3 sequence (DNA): TGTGCCAGCATGAGGACAGCGAACACTGAAGCTTTCTTT. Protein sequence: CASMRTANTEAFF.

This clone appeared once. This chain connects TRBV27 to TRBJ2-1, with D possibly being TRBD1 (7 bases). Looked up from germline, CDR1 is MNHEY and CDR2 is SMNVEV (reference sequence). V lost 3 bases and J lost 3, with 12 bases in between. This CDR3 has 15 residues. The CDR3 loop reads CASSFGQDYYNEQFF. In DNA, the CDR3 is TGTGCCAGCAGTTTCGGACAGGACTACTACAATGAGCAGTTCTTC.

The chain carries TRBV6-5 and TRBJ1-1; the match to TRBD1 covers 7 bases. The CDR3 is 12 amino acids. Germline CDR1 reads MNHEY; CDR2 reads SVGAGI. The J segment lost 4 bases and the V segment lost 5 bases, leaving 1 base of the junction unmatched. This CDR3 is CASSTGVTEAFF. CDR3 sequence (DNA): TGTGCCAGCAGTACAGGGGTCACTGAAGCTTTCTTT.

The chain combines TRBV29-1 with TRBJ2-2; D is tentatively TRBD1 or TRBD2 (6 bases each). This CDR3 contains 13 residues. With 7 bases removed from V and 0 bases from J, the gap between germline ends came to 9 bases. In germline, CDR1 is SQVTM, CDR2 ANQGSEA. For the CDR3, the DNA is TGCAGCGGGGGGGCGGCGAACACCGGGGAGCTGTTTTTT. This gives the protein CSGGAANTGELFF.

CDR3 nucleotides: TGTGCCAGCAGCTTAGTGGGACATCTGTTTGGCTACACCTTC. This translates into CASSLVGHLFGYTF. The V call is TRBV7-2, the J call TRBJ1-2; perhaps TRBD1 as D (6 bases). V was trimmed by 1 base and J by 7 bases, leaving 13 bases between them. The CDR3 is 14 amino acids. CDR1 is SGHTA, CDR2 FQGNSA, per germline.

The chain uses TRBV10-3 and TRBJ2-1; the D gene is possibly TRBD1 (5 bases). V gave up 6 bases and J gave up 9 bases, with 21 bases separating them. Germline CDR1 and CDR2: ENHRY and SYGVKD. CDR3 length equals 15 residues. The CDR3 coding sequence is TGTGCCATCAGGGGAACCGACAGCCTTGACGGTGAGCAGTTCTTC. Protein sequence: CAIRGTDSLDGEQFF.